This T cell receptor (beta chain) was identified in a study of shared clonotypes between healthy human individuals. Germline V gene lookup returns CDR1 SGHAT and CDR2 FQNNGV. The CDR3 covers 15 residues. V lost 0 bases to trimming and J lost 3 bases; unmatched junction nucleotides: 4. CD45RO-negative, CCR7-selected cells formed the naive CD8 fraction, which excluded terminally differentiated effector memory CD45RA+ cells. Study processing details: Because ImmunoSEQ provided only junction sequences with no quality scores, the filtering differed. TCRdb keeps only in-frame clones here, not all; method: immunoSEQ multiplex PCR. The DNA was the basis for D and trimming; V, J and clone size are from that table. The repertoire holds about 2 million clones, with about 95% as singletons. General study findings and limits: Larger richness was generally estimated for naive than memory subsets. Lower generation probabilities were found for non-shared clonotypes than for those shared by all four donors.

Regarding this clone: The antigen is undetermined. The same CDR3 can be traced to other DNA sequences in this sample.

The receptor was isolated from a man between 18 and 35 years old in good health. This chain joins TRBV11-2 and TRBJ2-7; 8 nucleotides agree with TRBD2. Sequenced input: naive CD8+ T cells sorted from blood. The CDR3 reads CASSLEAGGSYEQYF. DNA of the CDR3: TGTGCCAGCAGCTTAGAGGCGGGAGGTAGCTACGAGCAGTACTTC.